This T cell receptor beta chain is from a study of human T cells and chemical hapten exposure. General study results and limits: After DPC sensitization, TCRs above 1 in 1000 frequency showed no change.

Total RNA was isolated from whole blood that had not been fractionated. This clonotype was picked up many times. Antigen: not known. V was clipped by 3 bases and J by 5 bases, with 7 bases between them. The CDR3 has 13 residues. CDR1 MRHNA and CDR2 SNTAGT come from the germline V gene. One entry per CDR3 protein results from TCRdb running MiXCR on the 5' RACE reads. The sample contains tens of thousands of distinct CDR3 sequences, 7% to 8% of which appear only once. This rearrangement joins TRBV6-4 to TRBJ2-2, with D unresolved. The clonotype originates from a male donor in good health. This CDR3 is CASSEKETGELFF. CDR3 nucleotides: TGTGCCAGCAGTGAGAAAGAAACCGGGGAGCTGTTTTTT.